The 27 T cell receptor beta chains below all came from one sample that was sequenced in a study of Graves' ophthalmopathy and Graves' hyperthyroidism. Researchers took RNA transcripts and amplified TCR beta CDR3 regions from them. A first-round RT-PCR used HTBI primers, followed by a second-round multiplex PCR. MiXCR, run by TCRdb on the multiplex PCR reads, gives a single entry per CDR3 protein. The table includes under 800,000 distinct CDR3 sequences, about a fifth detected once. Sequencing was done on a sample of peripheral blood. Receptor source: a woman under 30 with stable Graves' hyperthyroidism. Some clones in this sample may be carry-over from other donors' samples.

The sample holds many counts of this clonotype. The J gene is TRBJ1-1, the V gene TRBV20-1; D gene ambiguous. The length of the CDR3 is 11 residues. Germline CDR1 is DFQATT and CDR2 is SNEGSKA (reference sequence). Trimming pared 4 bases from V and 3 bases from J, leaving 6 bases between. CDR3 in DNA: TGCAGTGCTAATTCGTACACTGAAGCTTTCTTT. It codes for CSANSYTEAFF.

This clonotype has at least ten counts. CDR3 nucleotides: TGTGCCAGCGGAGGACAGGGACTAAACTATGGCTACACCTTC. Protein sequence: CASGGQGLNYGYTF. V and J are TRBV28 and TRBJ1-2; 8 nucleotides align to TRBD1. The germline V gene encodes CDR1 MDHEN and CDR2 SYDVKM. CDR3 length: 14 residues. After removal of 8 bases from V and 2 bases from J, the junction contained 7 bases not matched to a gene.

The chain joins TRBV2 to TRBJ2-7, with D maybe TRBD1 (7 bases). V lost 5 bases and J 6 bases, leaving 17 bases between the germline ends. Germline V gene data show CDR1 as SNHLY and CDR2 as FYNNEI. CDR3 length: 14 amino acids. The CDR3 loop is CASSPRGGGPEQYF. CDR3 bases: TGTGCCAGCAGTCCCCGCGGAGGGGGCCCCGAGCAGTACTTC.

The chain is built from TRBV19 and TRBJ1-1; tentative D call: TRBD1 (6 bases). CDR3 length: 18 amino acids. Looked up from germline, CDR1 is LNHDA and CDR2 is SQIVND (reference sequence). Trimming stripped 4 bases from V and 1 base from J, with 22 bases between. CDR3 DNA: TGTGCCAGTAGTACCCCCCCGACAGGTACTGTTCGGAACACTGAAGCTTTCTTT. Translating it yields CASSTPPTGTVRNTEAFF.

This rearrangement joins TRBV6-1 to TRBJ2-5; D might be TRBD1 or TRBD2, each matching 5 bases. The CDR3 is 13 residues long. Germline V gene sequence: CDR1 MNHNS, CDR2 SASEGT. V was trimmed by 6 bases and J by 5 bases, leaving 13 bases between them. CDR3 DNA sequence: TGTGCCAGCAGCCATGACAGCGGCGAGACCCAGTACTTC. This translates into CASSHDSGETQYF.

This clonotype was picked up many times. J is TRBJ1-3 and V is TRBV7-2; 10 bases agree with TRBD1. Germline CDR1 SGHTA, CDR2 FQGNSA. The CDR3 contains 15 residues. The ends lost 5 bases at V and 2 bases at J; junction bases unmatched: 3. CDR3 region: CASSLGQGAGNTIYF. The CDR3 DNA sequence: TGTGCCAGCAGCCTCGGACAGGGGGCTGGAAACACCATATATTTT.

This clonotype has ten or more counts. This chain joins TRBV19 and TRBJ1-1, with 7 positions matching TRBD1. Trimming cost V 5 bases and J 0 bases; bases outside gene matches: 9. This CDR3 region has 16 residues. The germline V gene encodes CDR1 LNHDA and CDR2 SQIVND (reference sequence). The chain's CDR3 is CASSVTGQVLNTEAFF. For the CDR3, the DNA is TGTGCCAGTAGTGTTACCGGACAGGTATTGAACACTGAAGCTTTCTTT.

This clonotype was detected a few times. The chain has TRBV6-5 and TRBJ2-4; TRBD2 matches 10 bases. The CDR3 runs to 17 residues. CDR1 MNHEY and CDR2 SVGAGI come from the germline V gene. Unmatched junction bases numbered 6, after V lost 4 bases and J lost 0 bases. CDR3 in amino acids: CASSSLAGGLAKNIQYF. As DNA, the CDR3 is TGTGCCAGCAGTTCCTTAGCGGGGGGTCTAGCCAAAAACATTCAGTACTTC.

This clonotype has ten or more counts. The chain couples TRBV11-1 to TRBJ1-2; the D gene is possibly TRBD1 (6 bases). CDR3 length equals 16 residues. Trimming left V 5 bases short and J 4 bases short, with 20 bases between. Germline-derived CDR1 and CDR2 are SGHAT and FQDESV (reference sequence). The CDR3 nucleotides are TGTGCCAGCAGCGCGCCGCTCGATGACAGGATCTATGGCTACACCTTC. Encoded protein: CASSAPLDDRIYGYTF.

This chain's CDR3 is CAPRIEAKLEGTYEQYF. CDR3 coding DNA: TGTGCCCCCAGAATAGAAGCTAAGCTGGAGGGAACCTACGAGCAGTACTTC. V and J are TRBV27 and TRBJ2-7; tentatively, D is TRBD2 (6 bases). The CDR3 spans 17 residues. The germline V and J ends were trimmed by 11 bases and 2 bases, with 28 bases remaining between them. Germline assignment: CDR1 MNHEY and CDR2 SMNVEV (reference sequence).

This sequence joins TRBV20-1 and TRBJ2-5; D gene unclear. The CDR3 loop spans 12 amino acids. V dropped 3 bases and J dropped 5 bases, with 10 bases sitting between them. Germline CDR1 DFQATT, CDR2 SNEGSKA (reference sequence). This CDR3 reads CSASPDGETQYF. The CDR3 DNA reads as TGCAGTGCTAGCCCGGACGGGGAGACCCAGTACTTC.

This clonotype was detected a few times. This chain links TRBV30 with TRBJ2-5, with 9 bases lining up with TRBD1. The V and J ends lost 4 bases and 4 bases, in that order; junction bases with no gene match: 10. The CDR3 totals 15 residues. The germline CDR1 and CDR2 sequences are GTSNPN and SVGIG (reference sequence). CDR3 protein: CAWTSPRQGGETQYF. The CDR3 nucleotides are TGTGCCTGGACTTCCCCACGACAGGGGGGAGAGACCCAGTACTTC. The full variable domain, rest sourced from reference TRBV30 and TRBJ2-5, is SQTIHQWPATLVQPVGSPLSLECTVEGTSNPNLYWYRQAAGRGLQLLFYSVGIGQISSEVPQNLSASRPQDRQFILSSKKLLLSDSGFYLCAWTSPRQGGETQYFGPGTRLLVL.

The CDR3 DNA reads as TGTGCCAGCAGCCAATATAGCGGGAGGGCCCTCGAGGAGCTGTTTTTT. Translating gives CASSQYSGRALEELFF. V usage is TRBV3-1 and J usage is TRBJ2-2; the match to TRBD2 covers 11 bases. Germline V gene data show CDR1 as LGHDT and CDR2 as YNNKEL (reference sequence). V trimming: 2 bases; J trimming: 10 bases; junction bases outside the gene matches: 9. The CDR3 runs to 16 residues. The full variable domain, in which reference TRBV3-1 and TRBJ2-2 provide the parts outside the CDR3, is DTAVSQTPKYLVTQMGNDKSIKCEQNLGHDTMYWYKQDSKKFLKIMFSYNNKELIINETVPNRFSPKSPDKAHLNLHINSLELGDSAVYFCASSQYSGRALEELFFGEGSRLTVL.

This clonotype was detected ten times or more. The chain employs TRBV5-1 and TRBJ2-7; tentatively, D is TRBD1 or TRBD2 (5 bases each). CDR3 length: 15 residues. Trimming cost V 4 bases and J 9 bases, with 23 bases left between them. Germline V gene sequence: CDR1 SGHRS, CDR2 YFSETQ. The CDR3 here is CASSVGWGKAFGQYF. The CDR3 nucleotides are TGCGCCAGCAGCGTTGGCTGGGGGAAGGCCTTCGGGCAGTACTTC.

The chain couples TRBV6-1 to TRBJ1-4; D remains unclear. CDR3 length: 16 amino acids. Deletions cut 4 bases from V and 3 bases from J, with 15 bases between. Per germline, CDR1 MNHNS and CDR2 SASEGT. DNA for the CDR3: TGTGCCAGCAGTGCCCCCCGGGAGAAGGCTAATGAAAAACTGTTTTTT. It yields the protein CASSAPREKANEKLFF.

The gene calls are TRBV6-1 and TRBJ1-5; 9 bases map to TRBD1. The CDR3 runs to 15 residues. Germline CDR1 MNHNS, CDR2 SASEGT. V trimming: 6 bases; J trimming: 5 bases; junction bases outside the gene matches: 8. CDR3 DNA: TGTGCCAGCAGGCGAACAGGGGGCGCGGATCAGCCCCAGCATTTT. Its protein is CASRRTGGADQPQHF.

This clonotype was counted many times. This chain connects TRBV12-3 or TRBV12-4 to TRBJ1-1; perhaps TRBD1 as D (5 bases). V shed 5 bases and J shed 4 bases, with 20 bases lying between them. The CDR3 contains 16 residues. CDR3 bases: TGTGCCAGCAGTCCCAATCGGGGGGGAGTGGGCACTGAAGCTTTCTTT. It codes for CASSPNRGGVGTEAFF.

The chain couples TRBV12-3 or TRBV12-4 to TRBJ2-7; D might be TRBD2 (6 bases). The V and J ends lost 3 bases and 2 bases respectively, with 14 bases between them. The CDR3 loop spans 15 amino acids. The CDR3 is CASSLGGDMTYEQYF. CDR3 nucleotides: TGTGCCAGCAGTTTGGGGGGAGACATGACCTACGAGCAGTACTTC.

The chain combines TRBV27 with TRBJ1-2; 7 bases are a match to TRBD1. Germline CDR1 MNHEY, CDR2 SMNVEV (reference sequence). CDR3 length: 13 residues. Unmatched junction bases numbered 7, after V lost 5 bases and J lost 7 bases. CDR3 nucleotides: TGTGCCAGCAGTCCAGGACAGGAAGTTGGCTACACCTTC. As protein: CASSPGQEVGYTF.

At least ten counts were recorded for this clonotype. The chain is built from TRBV29-1 and TRBJ1-1; D may be TRBD1 (6 bases). Trimming shortened V by 0 bases and J by 2 bases, and 19 bases separated the two germline ends. Germline V gene lookup returns CDR1 SQVTM and CDR2 ANQGSEA. The CDR3 has 17 amino acids. The CDR3 is CSVEDPRWGGLNTEAFF. CDR3 coding DNA: TGCAGCGTTGAAGATCCCCGTTGGGGGGGGCTAAACACTGAAGCTTTCTTT.

This clonotype was seen repeatedly, ten times or more. The CDR3: CASSSYRDYEQYF. CDR3 sequence (DNA): TGTGCCAGCAGCTCGTACAGGGACTACGAGCAGTACTTC. The chain recombines TRBV11-2 with TRBJ2-7, with D tentatively TRBD1 (6 bases). Looked up from germline, CDR1 is SGHAT and CDR2 is FQNNGV. The CDR3 runs 13 residues. Trimming cost V 4 bases and J 3 bases, with 10 bases left between them.

This clonotype was observed at least ten times. The chain employs TRBV5-5 and TRBJ2-7; 8 nucleotides match TRBD2. J was trimmed by 7 bases and V by 4 bases; bases with no gene match: 10. CDR1 is SGHKS and CDR2 is YYEKEE in the germline V gene (reference sequence). The CDR3 covers 14 residues. The CDR3 loop is CASSTRSGRGEQYF. The CDR3 DNA reads TGTGCCAGCAGCACAAGGTCCGGGAGGGGGGAGCAGTACTTC.

There are many counts of this clonotype. The chain is built from TRBV18 and TRBJ2-7; D remains ambiguous. CDR1 is KGHSH and CDR2 is LQKENI in the germline V gene. CDR3 length: 13 amino acids. Trimming took off 4 bases at V and 3 bases at J, with 10 bases between the two ends. CDR3 protein: CASSLTSDYEQYF. CDR3 bases: TGTGCCAGCTCACTCACGAGCGACTACGAGCAGTACTTC.

CDR3 sequence reads: CASSLQGRDQPQHF. The CDR3 DNA reads TGTGCCAGCTCACTGCAGGGTAGGGATCAGCCCCAGCATTTT. The chain recombines TRBV18 with TRBJ1-5, with TRBD1 as a possible D gene (5 bases). The CDR3 runs to 14 residues. CDR1 is KGHSH and CDR2 is LQKENI in the germline V gene. V lost 4 bases, J lost 5 bases, and 12 bases lay in between.

The genes are TRBV20-1 and TRBJ2-7; 15 bases map to TRBD2. Germline CDR1 is DFQATT and CDR2 is SNEGSKA (reference sequence). The CDR3 length is 14 residues. With 3 bases clipped from V and 10 bases from J, the junction kept 7 bases outside the gene matches. CDR3 nucleotide sequence: TGCAGTGCTAGCGAGGCGGGACTAGCGGGAGGCCAGTACTTC. This translates into CSASEAGLAGGQYF.

This chain connects TRBV6-1 to TRBJ1-5; no definite D call. The germline V gene encodes CDR1 MNHNS and CDR2 SASEGT. CDR3 length equals 16 residues. Trimming pared 4 bases from V and 7 bases from J, leaving 20 bases between. CDR3: CASSGGFWVTGQPQHF. Here the CDR3 DNA reads TGTGCCAGCAGTGGGGGTTTTTGGGTGACGGGACAGCCCCAGCATTTT.

In this sample, this clonotype turned up once. V and J are TRBV6-4 and TRBJ2-4; D is unclear. V was shortened by 10 bases and J by 0 bases, with 16 bases between the two germline ends. Germline CDR1 and CDR2: MRHNA and SNTAGT. The CDR3 runs 15 residues. CDR3 amino acids: CATRDPLRAKNIQYF. In nucleotides, the CDR3 is TGTGCCACCAGAGATCCGTTAAGAGCCAAAAACATTCAGTACTTC.